The clone carrying this T cell receptor (beta chain) was observed many times. Antigen specificity is unknown. The data are from a study of blood T cells in healthy people across ages. Points from the study as a whole: Both naive CD4+ cell counts and diversity were greater in long-lived donors than in aged donors. Because sorting was not performed, PBMCs prevented conclusive naive versus antigen-experienced comparison.

A J-beta primer mix and a sample-barcoded 5' primer were used in a second PCR of about 6 to 12 cycles. TCRdb analysed the 5' RACE reads with MiXCR anew, one entry per CDR3 protein. The profile shows around 650,000 distinct CDR3 sequences, roughly 32% of them singletons. Source material: blood. The source of this sequence is a woman of 80 years or more in good health.

The CDR3 sequence: CASTSGLVLSNEQFF. DNA for the CDR3: TGTGCCAGCACCTCGGGACTAGTTCTCAGCAATGAGCAGTTCTTC. The chain combines TRBV2 with TRBJ2-1; 8 bases are a match to TRBD2. The CDR3 is 15 amino acids. In germline, CDR1 is SNHLY, CDR2 FYNNEI. V gave up 7 bases and J gave up 6 bases; unmatched junction bases: 11.